The source of this T cell receptor beta chain is a study of CD8 T cells in ankylosing spondylitis. The CDR3 has 15 residues. Trimming took 6 bases from V and 4 from J; bases not matched to a gene: 8. It was by quantitative 5'-RACE with molecular barcodes that TCR beta libraries were made. From the 5' RACE reads, TCRdb called clonotypes with MiXCR, one entry per CDR3 protein. Seen here are hundreds of thousands of distinct CDR3 sequences, 12% observed once, and the top ten hold around 0.51%. Broader study findings: Several highly homologous variants made up a TCR beta motif, and this motif appeared characteristic of ankylosing spondylitis blood. In reactive arthritis synovial fluid and blood, some motif variants had been reported before.

This clonotype was recorded many times. Its antigen is still unknown. This receptor was taken from a male donor with ankylosing spondylitis. The chain combines TRBV12-3 or TRBV12-4 with TRBJ1-5, with TRBD1 matching 8 bases. Sequences were obtained from blood, either unsorted or a sorted T cell fraction (not recorded which). CDR3 residues: CASRTGQGVNQPQHF. As DNA, the CDR3 is TGTGCCAGCAGGACCGGACAGGGCGTAAATCAGCCCCAGCATTTT.